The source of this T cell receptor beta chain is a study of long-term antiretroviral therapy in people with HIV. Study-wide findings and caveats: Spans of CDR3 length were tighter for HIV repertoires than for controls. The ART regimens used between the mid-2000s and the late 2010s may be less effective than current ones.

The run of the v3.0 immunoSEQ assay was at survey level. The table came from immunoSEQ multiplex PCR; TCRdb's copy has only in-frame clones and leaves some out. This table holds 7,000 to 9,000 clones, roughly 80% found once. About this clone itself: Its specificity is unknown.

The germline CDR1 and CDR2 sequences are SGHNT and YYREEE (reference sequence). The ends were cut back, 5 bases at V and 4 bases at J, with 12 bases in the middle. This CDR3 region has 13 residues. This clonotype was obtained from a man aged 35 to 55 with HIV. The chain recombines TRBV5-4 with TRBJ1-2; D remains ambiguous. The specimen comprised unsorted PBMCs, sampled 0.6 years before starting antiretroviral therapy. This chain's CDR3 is CASRPTESYGYTF. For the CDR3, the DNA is TGTGCCAGCAGACCTACAGAGAGCTATGGCTACACCTTC.